This entry lists 13 T cell receptor beta chains sequenced from one sample in a study of blood T cell repertoires in COVID-19. This table comes from immunoSEQ multiplex PCR, and its TCRdb copy is limited to in-frame clones, with some not included. This table has some 350,000 clones, 88% appearing once. Material: PBMCs or T cells enriched from blood (not recorded which). These receptors all stem from a man aged 25-45 years who had recovered from COVID-19.

The CDR3 loop is CASSGTGALLNLAKNIQYF. The CDR3 coding sequence is TGTGCCAGCAGTGGGACAGGGGCCCTCTTGAATTTAGCCAAAAACATTCAGTACTTC. The rearrangement joins TRBV2 to TRBJ2-4; 9 nucleotides match TRBD1. V shed 4 bases, J shed 0 bases, and the junction held 13 bases outside the gene matches. Germline loops: CDR1 SNHLY, CDR2 FYNNEI. The CDR3 has 19 residues.

Only one count was recorded for this clone. This chain connects TRBV6-1 to TRBJ1-1, with TRBD1 matching 7 bases. Germline-derived CDR1 and CDR2 are MNHNS and SASEGT. This CDR3 has 16 residues. V lost 4 bases to trimming and J lost 1 base; unmatched junction nucleotides: 9. Here the CDR3 DNA reads TGTGCCAGCAGTGGATGGACAGGACGGCCGAACACTGAAGCTTTCTTT. Translation: CASSGWTGRPNTEAFF.

V and J are TRBV11-3 and TRBJ2-2; 8 nucleotides agree with TRBD1. The CDR3 has 15 amino acids. Germline V gene lookup returns CDR1 SGHNT and CDR2 YENEEA. The junction had 6 bases not matched to a gene; V was cut back by 4 bases and J by 5 bases. The CDR3: CASSSQGATTGELFF. CDR3 coding DNA: TGTGCCAGCAGCTCCCAGGGGGCAACAACCGGGGAGCTGTTTTTT.

The rearrangement joins TRBV7-3 to TRBJ2-1; 12 nucleotides align to TRBD2. The CDR3 has 17 amino acids. V shed 5 bases, J shed 6 bases, and the junction held 11 bases outside the gene matches. Germline V gene sequence: CDR1 SGHTA, CDR2 FQGTGA. CDR3 loop: CASSPLPPSGGANEQFF. In DNA form, the CDR3 reads TGTGCCAGCAGCCCTCTCCCTCCTAGCGGGGGGGCCAATGAGCAGTTCTTC.

The V gene is TRBV7-8, the J gene TRBJ1-5, with a possible D match to TRBD1 (5 bases). Germline V gene lookup returns CDR1 SGHVS and CDR2 FQNEAQ. The V end was cut by 1 base, the J end by 2 bases, with 18 bases between. This CDR3 spans 18 amino acids. CDR3 sequence (DNA): TGTGCCAGCAGCTTAGACCTACCCGCCCTCAGGGGCAATCAGCCCCAGCATTTT. Translating it yields CASSLDLPALRGNQPQHF.

The V gene is TRBV19, the J gene TRBJ1-2; tentative D call: TRBD1 (6 bases). Trimming pared 5 bases from V and 4 bases from J, leaving 14 bases between. The CDR3 has 14 residues. Per the germline V gene, CDR1 is LNHDA and CDR2 is SQIVND (reference sequence). The CDR3 sequence: CASSPDRRLYGYTF. In DNA form, the CDR3 reads TGTGCCAGTAGTCCTGACAGGCGTCTCTATGGCTACACCTTC.

This rearrangement joins TRBV28 to TRBJ2-7; 8 nucleotides agree with TRBD2. The V and J ends lost 3 bases and 5 bases, in that order; junction bases with no gene match: 6. The CDR3 covers 14 residues. Germline V gives CDR1 MDHEN, CDR2 SYDVKM. The CDR3, as DNA: TGTGCCAGCAGTTTCGGGACGACTAGCGACGAGCAGTACTTC. Amino acid sequence: CASSFGTTSDEQYF.

This chain links TRBV6-6 with TRBJ2-1; 13 bases map to TRBD2. J was trimmed by 1 base and V by 5 bases; bases with no gene match: 5. Germline V gives CDR1 MNHNY, CDR2 SVGAGI (reference sequence). This CDR3 spans 17 amino acids. CDR3 coding DNA: TGTGCCAGCAGTCGGACTAGCGGGGGTAGGTCCTACAATGAGCAGTTCTTC. It encodes CASSRTSGGRSYNEQFF.

This rearrangement joins TRBV7-9 to TRBJ2-5; a weak D match, TRBD2 (6 bases). This CDR3 has 14 amino acids. Germline V gene data show CDR1 as SEHNR and CDR2 as FQNEAQ (reference sequence). Trimming took 5 bases from V and 0 from J, leaving 10 bases between them. The CDR3 here is CASSVRLDQETQYF. For the CDR3, the DNA is TGTGCCAGCAGCGTCAGACTAGACCAAGAGACCCAGTACTTC.

The J gene is TRBJ2-5, the V gene TRBV20-1; 7 nucleotides match TRBD1. J was trimmed by 4 bases and V by 3 bases; bases with no gene match: 20. The CDR3 extends over 18 amino acids. Germline CDR1 DFQATT, CDR2 SNEGSKA (reference sequence). CDR3 amino acids: CSASGSGDTQGVPETQYF. The CDR3 region has the DNA TGCAGTGCTAGTGGCAGCGGAGACACCCAGGGGGTCCCAGAGACCCAGTACTTC.

The chain carries TRBV5-1 and TRBJ1-3; D remains ambiguous. The CDR3 consists of 12 residues. Germline V lookup: CDR1 SGHRS, CDR2 YFSETQ. With 8 bases removed from V and 2 bases from J, the gap between germline ends came to 8 bases. The CDR3 protein is CASREAGNTIYF. For the CDR3, the DNA is TGCGCCAGTCGGGAAGCTGGAAACACCATATATTTT.

CDR3 bases: TGTGCCAGCAGTTGGTGGCGGGGGGACTCCTACGAGCAGTACTTC. As protein: CASSWWRGDSYEQYF. The chain joins TRBV28 to TRBJ2-7; 8 bases match TRBD2. CDR3 length: 15 amino acids. The germline gives CDR1 MDHEN, CDR2 SYDVKM. V lost 4 bases, J lost 0 bases, and 5 bases stayed unmatched.

V is TRBV5-4 and J is TRBJ2-3; 8 bases match TRBD2. V lost 0 bases and J lost 10; bases outside the gene matches: 16. This CDR3 spans 17 amino acids. Germline values: CDR1 SGHNT, CDR2 YYREEE (reference sequence). This CDR3 is CASSLESASGPRGSQYF. For the CDR3, the DNA is TGTGCCAGCAGCTTGGAGTCGGCTAGCGGGCCAAGAGGGTCGCAGTATTTT.